This T cell receptor (beta chain) originates from a study of T cell repertoires in cytomegalovirus infection. V lost 5 bases, J lost 3 bases, and 14 bases lay in between. Germline V gene sequence: CDR1 SGHAT, CDR2 FQNNGV. There are 15 residues in the CDR3. TCRdb re-derived calls from the reads in MiXCR, one entry per CDR3 protein. The sample holds approximately 500,000 distinct CDR3 sequences; 16% are singletons and the top ten take 20% to 30%. This clonotype was detected ten times or more. The chain uses TRBV11-2 and TRBJ2-1; D ambiguous. Sequencing was performed on CD8+ T cells from PBMCs. This receptor was obtained from a human donor in good health (CMV status not recorded). Some clones in this sample may be carry-over from other donors' samples. For the CDR3, the DNA is TGTGCCAGCAGCCCTGCGGAGACACACTACAATGAGCAGTTCTTC. Translating gives CASSPAETHYNEQFF.